This is a list of T cell receptor beta chains from one sample in a study of blood T cell repertoires in COVID-19. Some clones are missing from TCRdb's copy, which holds only in-frame ones; the method was immunoSEQ multiplex PCR. The table includes 150,000 to 200,000 clones, roughly 80% detected once. Input material: peripheral blood. Every receptor here comes from a man aged 60 to 69 with active or convalescent COVID-19. The CDR3 runs from the conserved cysteine through the conserved F or W. Fields, in order: V gene, D gene, clone size, J gene, CDR3 DNA, CDR3 protein. D genes are given only for firm matches. Clone size, where shown, is once, few, many, or a class for clones that have expanded.

>TRBV6-2/TRBV6-3|TRBD1|NA|TRBJ2-7
TGTGCCAGCAGCTGGACAGGCCCCTACGAGCAGTACTTC
CASSWTGPYEQYF
>TRBV5-4|NA|few|TRBJ2-7
TGTGCCAGCAGCTTGGGGCTCAGGGACTACGAGCAGTACTTC
CASSLGLRDYEQYF
>TRBV28|NA|few|TRBJ1-6
TGTGCCAGCAGTTTTGGGGGGGGAAGGAATTCACCCCTCCACTTT
CASSFGGGRNSPLHF
>TRBV5-1|TRBD1|NA|TRBJ2-3
TGCGCCAGCACCCTTGACAGGGGAAGAACAGATACGCAGTATTTT
CASTLDRGRTDTQYF
>TRBV7-9|TRBD1|NA|TRBJ1-5
TGTGCCAGCAGCTTAGGGACAGGGGGCAATCAGCCCCAGCATTTT
CASSLGTGGNQPQHF
>TRBV12-3/TRBV12-4|NA|NA|TRBJ1-1
TGTGCCAGCAGTCCCGAAGCCGGACACTCAGCTTTCTTT
CASSPEAGHSAFF
>TRBV7-9|TRBD2|NA|TRBJ2-5
TGTGCCAGCAGCTTAGAACTAGCGGGGACCCAGTACTTC
CASSLELAGTQYF
>TRBV2|NA|NA|TRBJ2-3
TGTGCCAGCAGGGGGGGGCAACGCACAGATACGCAGTATTTT
CASRGGQRTDTQYF
>TRBV3-1/TRBV3-2|NA|NA|TRBJ2-5
TGTGCCAGCAGCCTCCCGCGGGACGAAGAGACCCAGTACTTC
CASSLPRDEETQYF
>TRBV30|TRBD1|NA|TRBJ1-6
TGTGCCTGGGAAAAGGGACAGGATAATTCACCCCTCCACTTT
CAWEKGQDNSPLHF
>TRBV7-3|NA|once|TRBJ2-1
TGTGCCAGCACGCCGCCCCAGGGACTTCCACAGTTCTTC
CASTPPQGLPQFF
>TRBV6-1|NA|NA|TRBJ1-1
TGTGCCAGCAGTGAGGTCCAGCAGGGGTCCACTGAAGCTTTCTTT
CASSEVQQGSTEAFF
>TRBV2|NA|NA|TRBJ2-7
TGTGCCAGCAGTGAGGTGCCCAGGGGTGGCGAGCAGTACTTC
CASSEVPRGGEQYF
>TRBV10-3|NA|few|TRBJ1-1
TGTGCCATCAGTGAGGACAGGTTTTCGAACACTGAAGCTTTCTTT
CAISEDRFSNTEAFF
>TRBV5-5|NA|NA|TRBJ1-1
TGTGCCAGCAGCTTGTTTTTAGGGAGCACTGAAGCTTTCTTT
CASSLFLGSTEAFF
>TRBV27|NA|NA|TRBJ2-7
TGTGCCAGCAGTTTCGGCAGGGGGGCCTACGAGCAGTACTTC
CASSFGRGAYEQYF
>TRBV10-1|NA|NA|TRBJ2-2
TGCGCCAGCAGTTACCGACGGGCCGGGGAGCTGTTTTTT
CASSYRRAGELFF
>TRBV6-2/TRBV6-3|TRBD2|NA|TRBJ2-3
TGTGCCAGCAGTGGCACCGGGACTAGGACAGATACGCAGTATTTT
CASSGTGTRTDTQYF
>TRBV11-2|NA|NA|TRBJ1-1
TGTGCCAGCAGCTCCATTACCCCGACTCCAGACACTGAAGCTTTCTTT
CASSSITPTPDTEAFF
>TRBV28|TRBD2|once|TRBJ2-1
TGTGCCAGCAGTCTTCCCGGACTAGCGGGAGGGAACTCCTACAATGAGCAGTTCTTC
CASSLPGLAGGNSYNEQFF
>TRBV28|NA|few|TRBJ1-1
TGTGCCAGCAGTTTAACTCCGGGGAACAGTGCTGAAGCTTTCTTT
CASSLTPGNSAEAFF
>TRBV19|TRBD2|NA|TRBJ2-5
TGTGCCAGTAGCGACCAGGGAGGGGAGACCCAGTACTTC
CASSDQGGETQYF
>TRBV7-6|TRBD1|NA|TRBJ2-5
TGTGCCAGCAGCCCGGTCGGGACAGGGGTAGAGACCCAGTACTTC
CASSPVGTGVETQYF
>TRBV10-3|TRBD2|NA|TRBJ2-1
TGTGCCATCAGTGCCACTAGCGTTTTCAATGAGCAGTTCTTC
CAISATSVFNEQFF
>TRBV27|TRBD2|NA|TRBJ2-7
TGTGCCAGCAGGGGACTAGCGGGAACCCGTCTTACCTACGAGCAGTACTTC
CASRGLAGTRLTYEQYF
>TRBV7-2|NA|NA|TRBJ2-7
TGTGCCAGCAGCCCAATCACCAGGGTGAAATACGAGCAGTACTTC
CASSPITRVKYEQYF
>TRBV7-3|NA|few|TRBJ2-1
TGTGCCAGCAGCTTCGCCGGGGGCTCCTACAATGAGCAGTTCTTC
CASSFAGGSYNEQFF
>TRBV18|TRBD1|NA|TRBJ1-5
TGTGCCAGCTCACCATCCGGCAGGGGGAATCAGCCCCAGCATTTT
CASSPSGRGNQPQHF
>TRBV2|NA|NA|TRBJ1-5
TGTGCCAGCAGTTCAGGGGCCGTCAGGGGCAATCAGCCCCAGCATTTT
CASSSGAVRGNQPQHF
>TRBV7-3|TRBD2|many|TRBJ2-5
TGTGCCAGCAGCTTAGTAGGTAGCGGGAACCCAGAGACCCAGTACTTC
CASSLVGSGNPETQYF
>TRBV9|NA|NA|TRBJ2-5
TGTGCCAGCAGCCTTCCGGGTAGCGGCCAAGAGACCCAGTACTTC
CASSLPGSGQETQYF
>TRBV4-1|NA|few|TRBJ2-3
TGCGCCAGCAGCCAAGATATAAGAGCGTTAAGCACAGATACGCAGTATTTT
CASSQDIRALSTDTQYF
>TRBV5-6|NA|NA|TRBJ2-1
TGTGCCAGCAGCTTGGATCTAGCTTCCAATGAGCAGTTCTTC
CASSLDLASNEQFF
>TRBV7-2|NA|NA|TRBJ1-2
TGTGCCAGCAGCTTAGCGAGAGCTAACTATGGCTACACCTTC
CASSLARANYGYTF
>TRBV4-2|NA|NA|TRBJ2-2
TGTGCCAGCAGCCAAGAGGTACAGGACACCGGGGAGCTGTTTTTT
CASSQEVQDTGELFF
>TRBV29-1|NA|NA|TRBJ1-1
TGCAGCGCACAAAGGGGCGGGAACACTGAAGCTTTCTTT
CSAQRGGNTEAFF
>TRBV9|NA|NA|TRBJ2-1
TGTGCCAGCAGCGTACTCTTTGCCCAAGCATACAATGAGCAGTTCTTC
CASSVLFAQAYNEQFF
>TRBV7-2|NA|NA|TRBJ2-7
TGTGCCAGCAGCGGGGGCTGGGGCTACGAGCAGTACTTC
CASSGGWGYEQYF
>TRBV28|TRBD1|NA|TRBJ2-7
TGTGCCAGCAGTCCAATCGGGACAGGGTTAACCTACGAGCAGTACTTC
CASSPIGTGLTYEQYF
>TRBV10-1|TRBD1|NA|TRBJ2-7
TGCGCCAGCAGTGAGTTCGGGACAGATTCCTACGAGCAGTACTTC
CASSEFGTDSYEQYF
>TRBV18|NA|NA|TRBJ2-2
TGTGCCAGCTCGACTTCCACCGGGGAGCTGTTTTTT
CASSTSTGELFF